This record covers a single TCR beta chain. This entry is derived from a study of regulatory T cells in long-lasting Graves disease. To make TCR beta libraries, researchers used iRepertoire HTBI primers and Arm-PCR of CDR3 regions. TCRdb ran MiXCR on the multiplex PCR reads and lists one entry per CDR3 protein. Here the sample spans about 470,000 distinct CDR3 sequences, 20% to 25% being singletons. Per the germline V gene, CDR1 is MNHNS and CDR2 is SASEGT. The length of the CDR3 is 15 residues. V lost 6 bases and J lost 4; bases outside the gene matches: 11. Time point reported: persistent/refractory GD, antithyroid drugs over 5 years with positive TRAb. The authors made the TCR library using RNA they extracted from PBMCs.

Sequencing used peripheral blood mononuclear cells (PBMCs), obtained when the disease was refractory, from a patient treated with antithyroid drugs. This chain uses TRBV6-1 with TRBJ1-2; TRBD1 matches at 7 bases. This receptor was identified in a female donor with Graves disease. CDR3 coding DNA: TGTGCCAGCAGAACCGACAGGGCGAACCCCTATGGCTACACCTTC. Residues: CASRTDRANPYGYTF.